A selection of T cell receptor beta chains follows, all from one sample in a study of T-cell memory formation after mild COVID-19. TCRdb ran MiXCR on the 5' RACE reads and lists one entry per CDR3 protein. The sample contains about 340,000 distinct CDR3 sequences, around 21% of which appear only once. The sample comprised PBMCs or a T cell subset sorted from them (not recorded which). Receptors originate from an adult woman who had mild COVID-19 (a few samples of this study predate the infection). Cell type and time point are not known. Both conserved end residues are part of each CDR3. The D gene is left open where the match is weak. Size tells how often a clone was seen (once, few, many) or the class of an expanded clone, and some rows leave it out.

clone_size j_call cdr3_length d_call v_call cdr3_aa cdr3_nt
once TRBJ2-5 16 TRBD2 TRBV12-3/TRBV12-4 CASSRTSGRSQETQYF TGTGCCAGCAGCCGGACTAGCGGGAGGTCCCAAGAGACCCAGTACTTC
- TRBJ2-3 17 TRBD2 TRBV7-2 CASSLARLAVITDTQYF TGTGCCAGCAGCTTAGCGCGCCTAGCGGTTATCACAGATACGCAGTATTTT
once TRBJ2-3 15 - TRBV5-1 CASSHPVGGTDTQYF TGCGCCAGCAGCCACCCCGTTGGGGGCACAGATACGCAGTATTTT
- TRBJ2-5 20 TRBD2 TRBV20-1 CSARRGNSGKLGARAETQYF TGCAGTGCTAGAAGAGGGAATAGCGGGAAGTTGGGCGCCAGGGCAGAGACCCAGTACTTC
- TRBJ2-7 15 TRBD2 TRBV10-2 CASVGGLAGSDEQYF TGCGCCAGCGTCGGAGGACTAGCGGGATCCGACGAGCAGTACTTC
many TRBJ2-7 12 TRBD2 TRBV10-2 CASSEKGRGQYF TGCGCCAGCAGTGAGAAAGGGAGGGGTCAGTACTTC
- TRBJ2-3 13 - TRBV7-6 CASSPSGTDTQYF TGTGCCAGCAGCCCGTCCGGCACAGATACGCAGTATTTT
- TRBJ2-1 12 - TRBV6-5 CASMAGSNEQFF TGTGCCAGCATGGCAGGGAGTAATGAGCAGTTCTTC
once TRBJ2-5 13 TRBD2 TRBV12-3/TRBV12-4 CASTPAGEETQYF TGTGCCAGCACCCCCGCGGGGGAGGAGACCCAGTACTTC
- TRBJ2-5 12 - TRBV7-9 CASSSGGETQYF TGTGCCAGCAGTAGCGGAGGAGAGACCCAGTACTTC
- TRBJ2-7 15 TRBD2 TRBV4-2 CASSQVAGVSYEQYF TGTGCCAGCAGCCAAGTTGCGGGGGTCTCCTACGAGCAGTACTTC
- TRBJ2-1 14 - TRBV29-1 CSVLAGSFCNEQFF TGCAGCGTTCTGGCGGGATCCTTCTGCAATGAGCAGTTCTTC
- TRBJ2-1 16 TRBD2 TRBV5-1 CASSPNPSGGHNEQFF TGCGCCAGCAGCCCAAACCCTAGCGGGGGCCACAATGAGCAGTTCTTC
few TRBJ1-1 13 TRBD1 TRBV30 CAWSGQGGTEAFF TGTGCCTGGAGTGGACAGGGAGGCACTGAAGCTTTCTTT
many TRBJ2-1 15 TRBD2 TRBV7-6 CASSSSSGGVNEQFF TGTGCCAGCAGCTCCAGTAGCGGGGGGGTGAATGAGCAGTTCTTC
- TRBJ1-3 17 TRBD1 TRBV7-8 CASTGGFGTATGNTIYF TGTGCCAGCACGGGGGGGTTCGGGACAGCGACTGGAAACACCATATATTTT
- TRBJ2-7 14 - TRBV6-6 CASNKQVQPYEQYF TGTGCCAGCAATAAACAGGTCCAGCCCTACGAGCAGTACTTC
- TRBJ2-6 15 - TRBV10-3 CAINGGARGANVLTF TGTGCCATCAATGGCGGGGCGAGGGGGGCCAACGTCCTGACTTTC
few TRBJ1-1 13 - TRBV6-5 CASSYLRDTEAFF TGTGCCAGCAGTTACCTTCGGGACACTGAAGCTTTCTTT
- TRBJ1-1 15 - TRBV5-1 CASSLAEGGNTEAFF TGCGCCAGCAGTCTAGCGGAGGGAGGGAACACTGAAGCTTTCTTT
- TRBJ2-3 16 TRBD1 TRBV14 CASSQHPGQGADTQYF TGTGCCAGCAGCCAACATCCGGGACAGGGGGCGGATACGCAGTATTTT
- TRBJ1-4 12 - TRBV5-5 CASNPPNEKLFF TGTGCCAGCAATCCGCCCAATGAAAAACTGTTTTTT
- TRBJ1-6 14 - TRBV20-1 CSVRRQAPPFLLHF TGCAGTGTTAGAAGACAGGCTCCTCCCTTCCTCCTCCACTTT
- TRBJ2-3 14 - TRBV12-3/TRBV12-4 CASSLGGAWDTQYF TGTGCCAGCAGTTTAGGGGGGGCGTGGGATACGCAGTATTTT
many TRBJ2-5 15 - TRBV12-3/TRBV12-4 CASSQYPTDPETQYF TGTGCCAGCAGTCAATACCCGACAGACCCAGAGACCCAGTACTTC
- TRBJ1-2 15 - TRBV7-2 CASSLVGSASYGYTF TGTGCCAGCAGCTTAGTGGGGTCGGCGAGCTATGGCTACACCTTC
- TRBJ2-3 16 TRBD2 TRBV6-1 CASSESSGGFTDTQYF TGTGCCAGCAGTGAATCTAGCGGGGGGTTCACAGATACGCAGTATTTT